This T cell receptor beta chain was sequenced during a study of blood T cell repertoires in COVID-19. Some clones are missing from TCRdb's copy, which holds only in-frame ones; the method was immunoSEQ multiplex PCR. The table lists about 150,000 clones, 80% to 90% of them singletons. CDR3 length: 15 residues. V dropped 4 bases and J dropped 5; count of bases not matched to a gene: 5. Germline V gives CDR1 MDHEN, CDR2 SYDVKM. The receptor comes from a woman aged 70-85 years who had recovered from COVID-19. The sample was peripheral blood. The chain uses TRBV28 and TRBJ1-5; the match to TRBD1 covers 10 bases. The CDR3 is CASSSPGQGDQPQHF. The CDR3 DNA reads TGTGCCAGCAGTTCCCCCGGACAGGGGGATCAGCCCCAGCATTTT.